The 4 T cell receptor beta chains below were found in one sample sequenced in a study of blood T cells in healthy people across ages. PCR was performed a second time for roughly 6 to 12 cycles using a sample-barcoded 5' primer and a J-beta primer mix. Via MiXCR, TCRdb re-called the 5' RACE reads, giving one row per CDR3 protein. The table has more than 900,000 distinct CDR3 sequences, about 25% seen once. The same data also contributed to another study, on T cells of mothers and their children.

Source material: blood. The receptor set was obtained from a girl aged 2 to 9 in good health.

The V and J genes are TRBV29-1 and TRBJ2-4; D possibly corresponds to TRBD1 (6 bases). Germline-derived CDR1 and CDR2 are SQVTM and ANQGSEA. Trimming left V 3 bases short and J 7 bases short, with 10 bases between. The CDR3 has 12 residues. CDR3: CSVEPQGNIQYF. CDR3 sequence (DNA): TGCAGCGTTGAGCCCCAGGGGAACATTCAGTACTTC.

The chain has TRBV28 and TRBJ1-4; D is possibly TRBD1 (6 bases). CDR1 and CDR2 (germline): MDHEN, SYDVKM. The V end lost 10 bases, the J end lost 7 bases, and 16 bases lay between the germline ends. This CDR3 has 13 residues. The CDR3 DNA is TGTGCCACCCAACGGGAAGGGGGTGAAAAACTGTTTTTT. Translating gives CATQREGGEKLFF.

The rearrangement links TRBV20-1 to TRBJ2-1; TRBD2 matches 9 bases. Germline trimming cut 1 base from V and 7 bases from J; bases unmatched to any gene: 8. From germline, CDR1 is DFQATT and CDR2 SNEGSKA (reference sequence). The CDR3 contains 15 residues. In DNA, the CDR3 is TGCAGTGCTAGAGTGGTGGCGGGGGGGAATAATGAGCAGTTCTTC. It yields the protein CSARVVAGGNNEQFF.

This rearrangement joins TRBV7-3 to TRBJ1-1; TRBD1 matches at 7 bases. CDR1 and CDR2 from the germline V gene are SGHTA and FQGTGA. The CDR3 covers 13 residues. Trimming removed 4 bases from V and 8 bases from J; junction bases left unmatched: 7. CDR3 loop: CASSSTGWREAFF. CDR3 sequence (DNA): TGTGCCAGCAGCTCGACAGGGTGGAGGGAAGCTTTCTTT.